Only a few counts were recorded for the clone carrying this TCR beta chain. From germline, CDR1 is SNHLY and CDR2 FYNNEI. This CDR3 spans 15 amino acids. Trimming removed 5 bases from V and 4 bases from J, with 16 bases in between. Noted time point: blood at routine non-recurrence follow-up after resection. This record belongs to a study of spatial heterogeneity in lung cancer. TCRdb itself ran the 5' RACE reads through MiXCR, one entry per CDR3 protein. The sample has roughly 15,000 distinct CDR3 sequences; 15% to 20% are singletons. Sequences were derived from PBMCs, sampled at follow-up. The chain is built from TRBV2 and TRBJ2-3; D remains unclear. This sequence was found in a male donor with early-stage non-small cell lung cancer. In DNA, the CDR3 is TGTGCCAGCAGTCCCGACGGCGTGGGCCCAGATACGCAGTATTTT. Its translation is CASSPDGVGPDTQYF.